These 18 T cell receptor beta chains share one sample of origin, sequenced in a study of metastatic and nonmetastatic thyroid tumors. Thyroid surgery was performed in patients who had received no treatment beforehand. TCRdb re-clonotyped the PCR reads via MiXCR. Altogether about 40,000 clones are present, 17% being singletons, with the ten largest covering about a tenth. What was sequenced was tumor tissue. All receptors come from a female donor with papillary thyroid cancer or a benign thyroid nodule (not recorded which). Some clones in this sample may be carry-over from other donors' samples.

The gene calls are TRBV3-1 and TRBJ2-7; no reliable D call. The V end was cut by 1 base, the J end by 6 bases, with 10 bases between. Germline CDR1 reads LGHDT; CDR2 reads YNNKEL (reference sequence). CDR3 length: 13 residues. CDR3 region: CASSQVCSIEQYF. CDR3 nucleotides: TGTGCCAGCAGCCAAGTCTGTTCCATCGAGCAGTACTTC.

On this clone: A much larger clonotype is one base distant, so this may be a read error. The rearrangement joins TRBV20-1 to TRBJ2-1; D is uncertain. Germline CDR1 is DFQATT and CDR2 is SNEGSKA (reference sequence). V lost 4 bases, J lost 8 bases, and 15 bases lay in between. The CDR3 contains 13 residues. Here the CDR3 reads CSAIAPFDDEQFF. In DNA form, the CDR3 reads TGCAGTGCTATAGCCCCGTTCGACGATGAGCAGTTCTTC.

The chain recombines TRBV9 with TRBJ1-5; D remains unclear. The V end was cut by 0 bases, the J end by 2 bases, with 9 bases between. CDR1 and CDR2 from the germline V gene are SGDLS and YYNGEE. The CDR3 spans 15 residues. The CDR3 spells CASSVDGSRNQPQHF. CDR3 DNA: TGTGCCAGCAGCGTAGACGGGTCGCGCAATCAGCCCCAGCATTTT.

This clone was found many times. The rearrangement links TRBV20-1 to TRBJ2-2, with a possible D match to TRBD2 (5 bases). Germline values: CDR1 DFQATT, CDR2 SNEGSKA (reference sequence). The V end lost 0 bases, the J end lost 7 bases, and 18 bases lay between the germline ends. This CDR3 is 16 amino acids long. The CDR3 reads CSARDPVGVDGGELFF. CDR3 DNA: TGCAGTGCTAGAGACCCCGTCGGGGTAGACGGCGGGGAGCTGTTTTTT.

Many counts were recorded for this clone. The chain couples TRBV10-2 to TRBJ2-3; tentatively, D is TRBD2 (5 bases). Trimming cost V 5 bases and J 4 bases, with 10 bases left between them. The CDR3 loop spans 13 amino acids. In germline, CDR1 is WSHSY, CDR2 SAAADI. Here the CDR3 reads CASSLLGPDTQYF. The CDR3 bases are TGCGCCAGCAGTTTACTAGGCCCAGATACGCAGTATTTT.

This clone was observed a few times. The DNA of the CDR3 is TGTGCCAGTAGTATAAATGGGGGTAGGGGCTACACCTTC. It codes for CASSINGGRGYTF. This chain uses TRBV19 with TRBJ1-2; a weak D match, TRBD1 (5 bases). CDR3 length: 13 amino acids. Germline CDR1 LNHDA, CDR2 SQIVND (reference sequence). Trimming removed 2 bases at V and 8 bases at J, with 12 bases between.

This clone was recorded a few times. This chain uses TRBV7-6 with TRBJ2-1; 9 bases fit TRBD1. CDR1 and CDR2 from the germline V gene are SGHVS and FNYEAQ. The CDR3 is made up of 17 amino acids. V shed 1 base, J shed 4 bases, and the junction held 8 bases outside the gene matches. The CDR3 bases are TGTGCCAGCAGCTTAGAACAGGGGGCCCTTGAATACAATGAGCAGTTCTTC. Translating gives CASSLEQGALEYNEQFF.

This clone has a count of ten or more. This chain uses TRBV20-1 with TRBJ2-3, with D perhaps matching TRBD1 (5 bases). Germline V gene sequence: CDR1 DFQATT, CDR2 SNEGSKA (reference sequence). This CDR3 is built from 16 residues. With 1 base removed from V and 4 bases from J, the gap between germline ends came to 18 bases. The CDR3 is CSARGGKYRKPDTQYF. The CDR3 nucleotides read TGCAGTGCTAGAGGGGGCAAGTATCGAAAGCCAGATACGCAGTATTTT.

This clone was counted ten times or more. The genes are TRBV10-3 and TRBJ2-5; 8 nucleotides agree with TRBD1. The V and J ends lost 10 bases and 5 bases, in that order; junction bases with no gene match: 12. The germline V gene encodes CDR1 ENHRY and CDR2 SYGVKD. The CDR3 has 14 amino acids. CDR3 nucleotides: TGTGCCACGGGACCGACAGGGGAATGGGAGACCCAGTACTTC. Its protein is CATGPTGEWETQYF.

This clone has at least ten counts. The rearrangement joins TRBV11-1 to TRBJ1-6; the match to TRBD1 covers 7 bases. Germline CDR1 SGHAT, CDR2 FQDESV (reference sequence). V was clipped by 1 base and J by 8 bases; unmatched bases: 2. This CDR3 is built from 14 residues. CDR3 sequence: CASSLGDSDSPLHF. The CDR3 DNA follows: TGTGCCAGCAGCTTAGGGGACAGCGATTCACCCCTCCACTTT.

The table lists this clone with many counts. The J gene is TRBJ2-1, the V gene TRBV5-1; D might be TRBD2 (6 bases). V was trimmed by 4 bases and J by 12 bases, leaving 23 bases between them. Looked up from germline, CDR1 is SGHRS and CDR2 is YFSETQ. CDR3 size: 15 residues. The CDR3 nucleotides read TGCGCCAGCAGCGGTACGGGAATGGGGAGGCAGGGGCAGTTCTTC. Its protein is CASSGTGMGRQGQFF.

This clone appeared many times. Here the CDR3 reads CSAFSGTGINQPQHF. CDR3 coding DNA: TGCAGTGCTTTCTCCGGGACAGGAATCAATCAGCCCCAGCATTTT. The chain joins TRBV20-1 to TRBJ1-5; 8 positions agree with TRBD1. Germline lookup yields CDR1 DFQATT and CDR2 SNEGSKA (reference sequence). The CDR3 has 15 amino acids. The V segment lost 5 bases and the J segment 3 bases; nucleotides outside the gene matches: 9.

This clone was counted at least ten times. The rearrangement links TRBV3-1 to TRBJ2-7, with D perhaps matching TRBD2 (6 bases). Germline V CDR1 and CDR2: LGHDT, YNNKEL (reference sequence). The V end was cut by 4 bases, the J end by 7 bases, with 17 bases between. The CDR3 is 14 residues long. The CDR3 DNA sequence: TGTGCCAGCAGCCCACTAGCTGGGGGTGAGGAGCAGTACTTC. Translated, it gives CASSPLAGGEEQYF.

This clone was seen ten or more times. This chain connects TRBV5-1 to TRBJ2-1, with D uncertain. Germline CDR1 SGHRS, CDR2 YFSETQ. The CDR3 runs 14 residues. The V end was cut by 7 bases, the J end by 0 bases, with 11 bases between. CDR3: CASRVRYSYNEQFF. The CDR3 nucleotides read TGCGCCAGCCGAGTCAGGTACTCCTACAATGAGCAGTTCTTC.

This clone was recorded at least ten times. The V call is TRBV12-3 or TRBV12-4, the J call TRBJ2-5, with a possible D match to TRBD2 (6 bases). The CDR3 is 14 amino acids. V was shortened by 5 bases and J by 3 bases, with 13 bases between the two germline ends. The CDR3 here is CASSHWGGEETQYF. The CDR3 DNA is TGTGCCAGCAGTCACTGGGGCGGGGAAGAGACCCAGTACTTC.

This clone has a count of ten or more. This sequence joins TRBV20-1 and TRBJ2-1; 7 nucleotides agree with TRBD2. Germline values: CDR1 DFQATT, CDR2 SNEGSKA (reference sequence). The CDR3 has 14 amino acids. With 0 bases clipped from V and 9 bases from J, the junction kept 8 bases outside the gene matches. The CDR3 region is CSARDLGRGSEQFF. The CDR3 nucleotides are TGCAGTGCTAGAGATCTGGGGCGCGGGAGTGAGCAGTTCTTC.

A remark on this clone: Because it lacks the conserved phenylalanine or tryptophan at the end, this CDR3 is likely a read error. The chain links TRBV20-1 to TRBJ2-7; 10 nucleotides match TRBD2. CDR1 DFQATT and CDR2 SNEGSKA come from the germline V gene (reference sequence). V lost 1 base, J lost 4 bases, and 7 bases stayed unmatched. There are 15 residues in the CDR3. The chain's CDR3 is CSARGASGRTYEQYL. In DNA form, the CDR3 reads TGCAGTGCTAGAGGGGCTAGCGGGAGAACATACGAGCAGTACCTC.

This clone was detected ten times or more. The chain has TRBV10-2 and TRBJ2-3, with D perhaps matching TRBD1 or TRBD2 (6 bases each). Trimming stripped 5 bases from V and 5 bases from J, with 14 bases between. There are 14 residues in the CDR3. The germline V gene has CDR1 WSHSY and CDR2 SAAADI. CDR3 residues: CASSSGGLIDTQYF. In nucleotides, the CDR3 is TGCGCCAGCAGTTCTGGGGGGCTAATAGATACGCAGTATTTT.